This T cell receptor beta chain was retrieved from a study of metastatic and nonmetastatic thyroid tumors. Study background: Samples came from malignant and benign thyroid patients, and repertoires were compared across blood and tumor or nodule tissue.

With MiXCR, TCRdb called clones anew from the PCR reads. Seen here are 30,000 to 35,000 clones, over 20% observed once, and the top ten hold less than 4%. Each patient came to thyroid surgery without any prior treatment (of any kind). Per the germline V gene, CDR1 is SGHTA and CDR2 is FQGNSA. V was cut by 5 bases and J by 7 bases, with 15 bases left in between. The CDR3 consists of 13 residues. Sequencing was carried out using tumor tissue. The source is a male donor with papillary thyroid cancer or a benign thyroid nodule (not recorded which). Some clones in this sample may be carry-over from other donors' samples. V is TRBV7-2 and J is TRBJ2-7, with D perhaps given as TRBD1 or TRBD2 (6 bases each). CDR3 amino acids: CASSVGGRVEQYF. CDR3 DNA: TGTGCCAGCAGCGTGGGGGGCAGGGTTGAGCAGTACTTC.